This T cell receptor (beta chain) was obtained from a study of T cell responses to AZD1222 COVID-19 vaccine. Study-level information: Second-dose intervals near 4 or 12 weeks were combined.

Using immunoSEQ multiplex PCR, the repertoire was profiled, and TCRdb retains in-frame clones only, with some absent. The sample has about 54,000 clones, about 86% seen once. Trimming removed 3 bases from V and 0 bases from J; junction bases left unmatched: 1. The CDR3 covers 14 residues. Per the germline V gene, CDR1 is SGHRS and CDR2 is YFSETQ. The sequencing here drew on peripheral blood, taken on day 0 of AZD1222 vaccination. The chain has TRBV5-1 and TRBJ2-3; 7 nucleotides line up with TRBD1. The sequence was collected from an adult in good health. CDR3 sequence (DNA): TGCGCCAGCAGCTGGGGACAGAGCACAGATACGCAGTATTTT. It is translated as CASSWGQSTDTQYF.